These 21 T cell receptor beta chains originate from one sample sequenced in a study of cytomegalovirus exposure and HLA in healthy donors. Method: immunoSEQ multiplex PCR; TCRdb's copy keeps in-frame clones and lacks some. The table shows around 150,000 clones, with roughly 95% occurring only once. The specimen was PBMCs. These receptors all come from a woman under 30 in good health and CMV-seronegative.

The V and J genes are TRBV7-5 and TRBJ2-7; the D call of TRBD1 is as the table states it, not checked on the DNA. TRBV7-5 is noted as a pseudogene. The CDR3 extends over 15 amino acids. The CDR3 coding sequence is TGTGCCAGAAGCCCGGGACAGAGGAGCTCCTACGAGCAGTACTTC. Its translation: CARSPGQRSSYEQYF.

The V call is TRBV18, the J call TRBJ2-7; perhaps TRBD1 as D (5 bases). Trimming left V 4 bases short and J 1 base short, with 5 bases between. Germline CDR1 reads KGHSH; CDR2 reads LQKENI. The CDR3 totals 12 residues. The CDR3 region has the DNA TGTGCCAGCTCACAGGGGTCCTACGAGCAGTACTTC. Its protein product is CASSQGSYEQYF.

As concerns this clone: The germline gene is not matched at one end of the junction; a read error may be the cause. This chain joins TRBV18 and TRBJ1-6; a possible D gene is TRBD1 (5 bases). The CDR3 totals 15 residues. The germline gives CDR1 KGHSH, CDR2 LQKENI. CDR3 coding DNA: TGTGCCACCTCACCGGGGGGCTCCTATAATTCACCCCTCCACTTT. Protein sequence: CATSPGGSYNSPLHF.

This clone was picked up a small number of times. CDR3 sequence (DNA): TGTGCCAGCAGCGGGGACAGGGCAGATGGCTACACCTTC. This sequence encodes CASSGDRADGYTF. V usage is TRBV9 and J usage is TRBJ1-2; TRBD1 matches at 9 bases. CDR1 SGDLS and CDR2 YYNGEE come from the germline V gene. V was clipped by 3 bases and J by 6 bases; unmatched bases: 3. This CDR3 is built from 13 residues.

The rearrangement uses TRBV14 and TRBJ2-7; 11 bases line up with TRBD1. The CDR3 totals 15 residues. CDR1 SGHDN and CDR2 FVKESK come from the germline V gene. With V trimmed by 0 bases and J by 6 bases, 4 bases remained unmatched. The CDR3 region is CASSQDEDRGPEQYF. CDR3 in DNA: TGTGCCAGCAGCCAAGATGAGGACAGGGGGCCCGAGCAGTACTTC.

The J gene is TRBJ1-3, the V gene TRBV19; a weak D match, TRBD1 (6 bases). This CDR3 has 16 amino acids. From germline, CDR1 is LNHDA and CDR2 SQIVND (reference sequence). Trimming removed 5 bases at V and 2 bases at J, with 16 bases between. The CDR3 nucleotides are TGTGCCAGTAGTCCAAGTTGGGGGCCGACTGGAAACACCATATATTTT. This encodes CASSPSWGPTGNTIYF.

The chain recombines TRBV7-3 with TRBJ2-3; 9 positions agree with TRBD2. The V gene's germline CDR1 is SGHTA and CDR2 FQGTGA. V dropped 0 bases and J dropped 6; count of bases not matched to a gene: 13. There are 18 residues in the CDR3. CDR3 sequence reads: CASSLTQLAGGHGDTQYF. The DNA for the CDR3 is TGTGCCAGCAGCTTAACCCAGCTGGCGGGGGGGCATGGGGATACGCAGTATTTT.

The chain employs TRBV6-6 and TRBJ2-7; 9 nucleotides line up with TRBD1. The CDR3 runs to 15 residues. Trimming at V came to 5 bases and at J to 0 bases, leaving 5 bases not matched to a gene. Per the germline V gene, CDR1 is MNHNY and CDR2 is SVGAGI (reference sequence). CDR3 DNA sequence: TGTGCCAGCAGTCGCGACAGGGGGTACTCCTACGAGCAGTACTTC. Protein product: CASSRDRGYSYEQYF.

V usage is TRBV4-1 and J usage is TRBJ2-1; weak D call: TRBD1 (6 bases). The CDR3 contains 16 residues. Germline V gene sequence: CDR1 MGHRA, CDR2 YSYEKL. V was trimmed by 1 base and J by 3 bases, leaving 13 bases between them. The CDR3 coding sequence is TGCGCCAGCAGCCAAGTGGGCAGGGGACGCTACAATGAGCAGTTCTTC. Amino acid sequence: CASSQVGRGRYNEQFF.

This clone came up once. The gene calls are TRBV7-9 and TRBJ1-2, with 7 nucleotides matching TRBD1. The CDR3 is 13 residues long. In germline, CDR1 is SEHNR, CDR2 FQNEAQ (reference sequence). Trimming at V came to 3 bases and at J to 6 bases, leaving 4 bases not matched to a gene. The chain's CDR3 is CASSFGQDDGYTF. The CDR3 DNA sequence: TGTGCCAGCAGCTTCGGACAGGATGATGGCTACACCTTC.

This clone has a single count. The V and J genes are TRBV7-8 and TRBJ1-5, with TRBD1 matching over 8 bases. This CDR3 comprises 17 residues. The V and J ends lost 5 bases and 0 bases, in that order; junction bases with no gene match: 9. In germline, CDR1 is SGHVS, CDR2 FQNEAQ. CDR3 DNA: TGTGCCAGCAGCAACGGGACAGGACTTTATAGCAATCAGCCCCAGCATTTT. Protein: CASSNGTGLYSNQPQHF. The entire variable domain, with the rest obtained from reference TRBV7-8 and TRBJ1-5, is as follows: GAGVSQSPRYKVAKRGQDVALRCDPISGHVSLFWYQQALGQGPEFLTYFQNEAQLDKSGLPSDRFFAERPEGSVSTLKIQRTQQEDSAVYLCASSNGTGLYSNQPQHFGDGTRLSIL.

CDR3 sequence: CASSSPGVARDTQYF. The CDR3 DNA sequence: TGCGCCAGCAGCTCCCCGGGGGTGGCCAGGGATACGCAGTATTTT. J is TRBJ2-3 and V is TRBV5-1; D is perhaps TRBD2 (6 bases). CDR3 length: 15 amino acids. Germline V gives CDR1 SGHRS, CDR2 YFSETQ. V lost 3 bases and J 6 bases, leaving 17 bases between the germline ends.

CDR3 bases: TGTGCCAGCAGCCCCCAGAGGGTAGGGGCCAACGTCCTGACTTTC. Translation gives CASSPQRVGANVLTF. The V gene is TRBV7-2, the J gene TRBJ2-6; D may be TRBD2 (5 bases). The germline gives CDR1 SGHTA, CDR2 FQGNSA. The V end lost 5 bases, the J end lost 4 bases, and 12 bases lay between the germline ends. There are 15 residues in the CDR3.

The chain uses TRBV28 and TRBJ1-3, with 7 bases aligning to TRBD1. Germline-derived CDR1 and CDR2 are MDHEN and SYDVKM. Germline trimming cut 5 bases from V and 0 bases from J; bases unmatched to any gene: 7. The CDR3 is made up of 16 amino acids. Here the CDR3 DNA reads TGTGCCAGCAGTGTCGACAGGGCATACTCTGGAAACACCATATATTTT. Translating gives CASSVDRAYSGNTIYF.

V and J are TRBV27 and TRBJ2-7; 11 positions match TRBD1. The CDR3 loop spans 14 amino acids. V trimming: 8 bases; J trimming: 4 bases; junction bases outside the gene matches: 7. Per the germline V gene, CDR1 is MNHEY and CDR2 is SMNVEV (reference sequence). This chain's CDR3 is CASGAGTGGYEQYF. As DNA, the CDR3 is TGTGCCAGCGGAGCCGGGACAGGGGGTTACGAGCAGTACTTC.

V usage is TRBV6-5 and J usage is TRBJ1-1, with D unclear. V was clipped by 2 bases and J by 4 bases, with 14 bases between them. This CDR3 has 15 amino acids. Germline loops: CDR1 MNHEY, CDR2 SVGAGI. For the CDR3, the DNA is TGTGCCAGCAGTTACGCCGCCCATGGAGGCACTGAAGCTTTCTTT. It encodes CASSYAAHGGTEAFF.

The genes are TRBV6-1 and TRBJ2-6; 7 bases map to TRBD1. The junction had 8 bases not matched to a gene; V was cut back by 6 bases and J by 9 bases. CDR1 is MNHNS and CDR2 is SASEGT in the germline V gene. This CDR3 region has 14 residues. The CDR3 nucleotides are TGTGCCAGCAGGGAACAGGGGTTGGACAACGTCCTGACTTTC. It codes for CASREQGLDNVLTF.

V usage is TRBV6-5 and J usage is TRBJ2-1; D call uncertain. Germline CDR1 MNHEY, CDR2 SVGAGI. Trimming took 5 bases from V and 4 from J, leaving 12 bases between them. CDR3 length: 14 amino acids. The CDR3 bases are TGTGCCAGCAGTCGGTCGAGAGGTTACAATGAGCAGTTCTTC. It yields the protein CASSRSRGYNEQFF.

Turning to this clone: A junction boundary mismatches the germline segment, possibly from a read error. The chain joins TRBV6-6 to TRBJ2-1, with D perhaps matching TRBD2 (6 bases). This CDR3 region has 12 residues. Germline values: CDR1 MNHNY, CDR2 SVGAGI (reference sequence). The DNA for the CDR3 is TGTGCCAGCAGTTCGGACTACTATGAGCAGTTCTTC. The encoded protein is CASSSDYYEQFF.

The chain links TRBV6-5 to TRBJ2-7, with TRBD1 identical over 9 bases. V trimming: 2 bases; J trimming: 4 bases; junction bases outside the gene matches: 9. This CDR3 spans 16 amino acids. In germline, CDR1 is MNHEY, CDR2 SVGAGI. CDR3 sequence reads: CASSYGLGDRDYEQYF. The CDR3 DNA follows: TGTGCCAGCAGTTACGGCTTGGGGGACAGGGATTACGAGCAGTACTTC.

The chain employs TRBV18 and TRBJ1-1; TRBD1 matches at 10 bases. Germline-derived CDR1 and CDR2 are KGHSH and LQKENI. J lost 7 bases, V lost 1 base, and 0 bases had no gene match. The CDR3 contains 13 residues. The CDR3 spells CASSPRDRGEAFF. Here the CDR3 DNA reads TGTGCCAGCTCACCACGGGACAGGGGTGAAGCTTTCTTT. The variable domain in full, with the rest retrieved from reference TRBV18 and TRBJ1-1, is NAGVMQNPRHLVRRRGQEARLRCSPMKGHSHVYWYRQLPEEGLKFMVYLQKENIIDESGMPKERFSAEFPKEGPSILRIQQVVRGDSAAYFCASSPRDRGEAFFGQGTRLTVV.